One sample yielded the 15 T cell receptor beta chains listed below, sequenced in a study of persistence of HIV-infected CD4 T cells (TCRdb year 2020). For these TCRs, the target antigens are not known. The sample's treatment or condition label is to be understood as: suppressive antiretroviral therapy. Cells were stimulated with lysates of CMV-infected fibroblasts at about 9.6 ug/mL. Memory CD4+ T cells that did not respond, being CD40L-negative, CD69-negative and CD45RO-high, were sorted as memory populations depleted of antigen-responding cells. The immunoSEQ hsTCRB assay version 4 in survey mode was used to sequence TCRbeta repertoires from genomic DNA. Not all clones reach the TCRdb copy of this immuneACCESS table, which keeps in-frame sequences only. Checked studies attribute under half of the gap to unresolved V genes and leave the rest unexplained. The sample profile shows roughly 30,000 clones; around 80% of them were found once. The top ten hold approximately 5% of the sample.

Sequencing used CD4+ T cells sorted from PBMCs after roughly 19-hour stimulation, obtained from a patient who received antiretroviral therapy. The cell subset or site label for this specimen denotes: CD40L-CD69- CD45RO-high memory CD4 T cells not responding to CMV lysate. The receptors were sampled from an adult man with HIV who was CMV-seropositive.

The chain links TRBV4-1 to TRBJ2-3, with TRBD1 as a possible D gene (6 bases). Trimming left V 5 bases short and J 2 bases short, with 14 bases between. This CDR3 region has 15 residues. The germline gives CDR1 MGHRA, CDR2 YSYEKL. The CDR3 is CASSEHRVNTDTQYF. Here the CDR3 DNA reads TGCGCCAGCAGCGAACACAGGGTGAACACAGATACGCAGTATTTT.

The chain joins TRBV20-1 to TRBJ2-1, with D possibly matching TRBD2 (6 bases). The CDR3 is 14 residues long. CDR1 and CDR2 from the germline V gene are DFQATT and SNEGSKA (reference sequence). The V end was cut by 3 bases, the J end by 3 bases, with 12 bases between. The CDR3 here is CSASKLAYYNEQFF. The CDR3 DNA reads as TGCAGTGCTAGTAAACTAGCTTACTACAATGAGCAGTTCTTC.

J is TRBJ2-3 and V is TRBV24-1, with D perhaps matching TRBD1 (5 bases). The V gene's germline CDR1 is KGHDR and CDR2 SFDVKD. The V end lost 3 bases, the J end lost 2 bases, and 8 bases lay between the germline ends. The CDR3 contains 14 residues. The CDR3 loop reads CATSDDSPTDTQYF. The CDR3 coding sequence is TGTGCCACCAGTGATGACAGCCCCACAGATACGCAGTATTTT.

The chain joins TRBV5-1 to TRBJ2-7; no firm D call. CDR1 SGHRS and CDR2 YFSETQ come from the germline V gene. The CDR3 runs to 13 residues. Trimming took 5 bases from V and 2 from J, leaving 11 bases between them. The CDR3 nucleotides read TGCGCCAGCAGGGACCCGGGCCCCTACGAGCAGTACTTC. It translates to CASRDPGPYEQYF. Using reference TRBV5-1 and TRBJ2-7 for the parts outside the CDR3, the full variable domain is KAGVTQTPRYLIKTRGQQVTLSCSPISGHRSVSWYQQTPGQGLQFLFEYFSETQRNKGNFPGRFSGRQFSNSRSEMNVSTLELGDSALYLCASRDPGPYEQYFGPGTRLTVT.

In its sample, this clone was seen once. The chain joins TRBV15 to TRBJ2-7; D is unresolved. This CDR3 region has 13 residues. The germline CDR1 and CDR2 sequences are LNHNV and YYDKDF (reference sequence). The V gene lost 0 bases and the J gene lost 5 bases, with 8 bases spanning the gap. The CDR3 is CATSRDSRNEQYF. The CDR3, as DNA: TGTGCCACCAGCAGAGATTCTCGAAACGAGCAGTACTTC.

The chain has TRBV7-6 and TRBJ2-7; tentatively, D is TRBD2 (6 bases). Germline assignment: CDR1 SGHVS and CDR2 FNYEAQ. V was pared by 5 bases and J by 0 bases, with 14 bases between. The length of the CDR3 is 15 residues. The CDR3 spells CASSQTWGGSYEQYF. Written as DNA, the CDR3 is TGTGCCAGCAGCCAAACATGGGGAGGCTCCTACGAGCAGTACTTC.

The rearrangement links TRBV6-5 to TRBJ2-1, with unresolved D. The CDR3 consists of 13 residues. Per germline, CDR1 MNHEY and CDR2 SVGAGI. Trimming removed 0 bases from V and 4 bases from J, with 4 bases in between. The CDR3 protein is CASSYSGYNEQFF. The CDR3 bases are TGTGCCAGCAGTTACTCAGGATACAATGAGCAGTTCTTC.

This chain joins TRBV7-9 and TRBJ1-1; the D gene is possibly TRBD1 (6 bases). From germline, CDR1 is SEHNR and CDR2 FQNEAQ (reference sequence). Trimming removed 5 bases at V and 9 bases at J, with 16 bases between. The CDR3 length is 13 residues. CDR3 nucleotides: TGTGCCAGCAGCGGGGAAGGGGGATTCCAAGCTTTCTTT. It codes for CASSGEGGFQAFF.

This chain connects TRBV29-1 to TRBJ1-1, with D unresolved. Trimming removed 4 bases at V and 1 base at J, with 4 bases between. The CDR3 has 11 residues. Looked up from germline, CDR1 is SQVTM and CDR2 is ANQGSEA. CDR3 protein: CSVARNTEAFF. In DNA, the CDR3 is TGCAGCGTTGCCCGGAACACTGAAGCTTTCTTT.

This sequence joins TRBV7-2 and TRBJ1-5, with no clear D. The V gene lost 1 base and the J gene lost 4 bases, with 8 bases spanning the gap. Germline loops: CDR1 SGHTA, CDR2 FQGNSA. The CDR3 sequence is 14 residues long. The CDR3 DNA sequence: TGTGCCAGCAGCTTAGGGGTCAGAAATCAGCCCCAGCATTTT. Its translation is CASSLGVRNQPQHF.

V usage is TRBV19 and J usage is TRBJ2-1, with 11 bases aligning to TRBD2. CDR1 and CDR2 (germline): LNHDA, SQIVND (reference sequence). The V segment lost 3 bases and the J segment 4 bases; nucleotides outside the gene matches: 5. This CDR3 comprises 16 residues. The CDR3 sequence: CASSMPPSGGYNEQFF. The CDR3 DNA is TGTGCCAGTAGTATGCCACCTAGCGGGGGGTACAATGAGCAGTTCTTC.

The chain has TRBV7-8 and TRBJ2-3; D not certain. Trimming took off 1 base at V and 6 bases at J, with 8 bases between the two ends. CDR1 is SGHVS, CDR2 FQNEAQ, per germline. This CDR3 contains 13 residues. The CDR3 nucleotides are TGTGCCAGCAGCTTAGGTCCTCTGGATACGCAGTATTTT. It yields the protein CASSLGPLDTQYF.

The J gene is TRBJ2-7, the V gene TRBV10-2; 7 nucleotides align to TRBD1. Trimming at V came to 7 bases and at J to 2 bases, leaving 8 bases not matched to a gene. In germline, CDR1 is WSHSY, CDR2 SAAADI. The length of the CDR3 is 14 residues. The CDR3 region is CASTPAGGPYEQYF. Here the CDR3 DNA reads TGCGCCAGCACCCCGGCAGGGGGTCCCTACGAGCAGTACTTC.

The chain couples TRBV5-4 to TRBJ1-1; D is possibly TRBD1 (6 bases). CDR3 length equals 13 residues. The V gene lost 6 bases and the J gene lost 3 bases, with 12 bases spanning the gap. CDR1 and CDR2 (germline): SGHNT, YYREEE (reference sequence). CDR3 nucleotides: TGTGCCAGCAACCGAGGACAGTACACTGAAGCTTTCTTT. Translation gives CASNRGQYTEAFF.

The chain is built from TRBV11-3 and TRBJ2-2, with D tentatively TRBD2 (5 bases). The CDR3 is 17 amino acids. Germline CDR1 SGHNT, CDR2 YENEEA. Trimming removed 5 bases from V and 1 base from J, with 17 bases in between. The CDR3: CASSLLSGNKNTGELFF. CDR3 in DNA: TGTGCCAGCAGCCTCCTCTCCGGGAACAAGAACACCGGGGAGCTGTTTTTT.